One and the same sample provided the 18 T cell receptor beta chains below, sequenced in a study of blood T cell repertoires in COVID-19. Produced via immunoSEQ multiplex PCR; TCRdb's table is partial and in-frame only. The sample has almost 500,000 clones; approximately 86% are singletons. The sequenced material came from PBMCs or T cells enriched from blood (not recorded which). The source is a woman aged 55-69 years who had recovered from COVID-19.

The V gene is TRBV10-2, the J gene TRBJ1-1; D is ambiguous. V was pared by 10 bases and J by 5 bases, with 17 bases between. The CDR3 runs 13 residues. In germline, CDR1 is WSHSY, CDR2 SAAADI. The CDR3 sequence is CATSLLARTEAFF. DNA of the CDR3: TGCGCCACTTCACTGTTGGCGAGGACTGAAGCTTTCTTT.

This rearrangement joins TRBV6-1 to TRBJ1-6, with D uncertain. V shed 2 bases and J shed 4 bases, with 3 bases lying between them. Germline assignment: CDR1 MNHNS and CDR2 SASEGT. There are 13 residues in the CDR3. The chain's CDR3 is CASSELYNSPLHF. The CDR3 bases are TGTGCCAGCAGTGAACTGTATAATTCACCCCTCCACTTT.

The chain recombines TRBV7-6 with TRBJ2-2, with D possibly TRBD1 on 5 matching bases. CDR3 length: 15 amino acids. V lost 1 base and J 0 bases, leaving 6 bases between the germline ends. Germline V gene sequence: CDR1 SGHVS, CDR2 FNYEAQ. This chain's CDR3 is CASSLGGANTGELFF. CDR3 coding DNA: TGTGCCAGCAGCTTAGGGGGCGCGAACACCGGGGAGCTGTTTTTT.

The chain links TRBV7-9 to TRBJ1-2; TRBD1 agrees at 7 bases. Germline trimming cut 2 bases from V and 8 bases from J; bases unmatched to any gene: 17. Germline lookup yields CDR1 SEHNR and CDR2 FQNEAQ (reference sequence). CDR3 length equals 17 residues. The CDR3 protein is CASSLWLGDRVVEGYTF. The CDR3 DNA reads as TGTGCCAGCAGCTTATGGTTAGGCGACAGGGTAGTCGAGGGCTACACCTTC.

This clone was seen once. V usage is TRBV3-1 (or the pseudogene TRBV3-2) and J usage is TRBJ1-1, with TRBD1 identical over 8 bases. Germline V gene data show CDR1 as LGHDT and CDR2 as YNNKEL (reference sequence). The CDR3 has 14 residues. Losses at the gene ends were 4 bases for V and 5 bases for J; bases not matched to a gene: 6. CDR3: CASSRQGRETEAFF. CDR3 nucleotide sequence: TGTGCCAGCAGCCGACAGGGGAGGGAAACTGAAGCTTTCTTT.

CDR3: CASGLRYLTGGYTGELFF. The CDR3 nucleotides read TGTGCTAGTGGTTTACGATATTTGACAGGGGGCTACACCGGGGAGCTGTTTTTT. The V gene is TRBV12-5, the J gene TRBJ2-2; 10 bases are a match to TRBD1. The CDR3 extends over 18 amino acids. Trimming at V came to 3 bases and at J to 3 bases, leaving 10 bases not matched to a gene. Germline V gene data show CDR1 as LGHNT and CDR2 as FRNRAP.

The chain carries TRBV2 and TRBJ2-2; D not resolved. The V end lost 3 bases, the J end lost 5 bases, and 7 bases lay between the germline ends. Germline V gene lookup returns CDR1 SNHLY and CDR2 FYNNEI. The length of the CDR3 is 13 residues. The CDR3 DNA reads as TGTGCCAGCAGTGAGGAGTTTACCGGGGAGCTGTTTTTT. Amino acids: CASSEEFTGELFF.

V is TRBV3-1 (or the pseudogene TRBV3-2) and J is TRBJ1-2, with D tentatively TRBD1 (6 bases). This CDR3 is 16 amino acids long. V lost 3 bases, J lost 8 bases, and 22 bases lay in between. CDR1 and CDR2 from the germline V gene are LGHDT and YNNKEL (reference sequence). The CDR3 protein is CASSQDDRGGRGGYTF. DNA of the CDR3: TGTGCCAGCAGCCAGGATGATCGCGGGGGGCGAGGGGGCTACACCTTC.

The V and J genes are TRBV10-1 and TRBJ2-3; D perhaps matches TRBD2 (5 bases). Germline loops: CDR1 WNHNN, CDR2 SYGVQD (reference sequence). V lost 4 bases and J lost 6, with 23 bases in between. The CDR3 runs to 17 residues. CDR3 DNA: TGCGCCAGCAGTGCCGTTTCGTGGGGAGAGAAAGTGGATACGCAGTATTTT. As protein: CASSAVSWGEKVDTQYF.

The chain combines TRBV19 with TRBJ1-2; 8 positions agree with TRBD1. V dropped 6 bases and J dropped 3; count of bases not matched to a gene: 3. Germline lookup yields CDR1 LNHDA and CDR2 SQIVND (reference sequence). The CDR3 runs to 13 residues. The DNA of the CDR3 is TGTGCCAGTAGCCAGGGGGCCTACTATGGCTACACCTTC. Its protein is CASSQGAYYGYTF.

The chain's CDR3 is CASSGKGGNIQYF. Here the CDR3 DNA reads TGTGCCAGCAGTGGTAAGGGGGGGAACATTCAGTACTTC. The chain couples TRBV2 to TRBJ2-4; TRBD2 is a possible D gene (7 bases). Looked up from germline, CDR1 is SNHLY and CDR2 is FYNNEI. Trimming took 4 bases from V and 7 from J, leaving 11 bases between them. This CDR3 contains 13 residues.

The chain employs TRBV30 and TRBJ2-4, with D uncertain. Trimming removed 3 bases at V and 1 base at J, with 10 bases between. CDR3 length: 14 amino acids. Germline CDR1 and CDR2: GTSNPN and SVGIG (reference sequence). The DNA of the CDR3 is TGTGCCTGGAGCTTTTCTTCTGCCAAAAACATTCAGTACTTC. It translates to CAWSFSSAKNIQYF.

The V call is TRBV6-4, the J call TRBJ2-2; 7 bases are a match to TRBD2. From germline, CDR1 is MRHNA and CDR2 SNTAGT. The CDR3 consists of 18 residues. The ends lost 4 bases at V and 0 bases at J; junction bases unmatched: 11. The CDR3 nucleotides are TGTGCCAGCAGTGTGCGGGTAGCGGGTTCTGCGAACACCGGGGAGCTGTTTTTT. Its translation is CASSVRVAGSANTGELFF.

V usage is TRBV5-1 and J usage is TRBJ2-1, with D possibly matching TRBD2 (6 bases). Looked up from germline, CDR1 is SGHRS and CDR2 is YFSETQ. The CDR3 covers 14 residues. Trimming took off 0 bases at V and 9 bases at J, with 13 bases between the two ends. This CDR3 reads CASSLVGMGGEQFF. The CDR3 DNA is TGCGCCAGCAGCTTGGTAGGCATGGGAGGTGAGCAGTTCTTC.

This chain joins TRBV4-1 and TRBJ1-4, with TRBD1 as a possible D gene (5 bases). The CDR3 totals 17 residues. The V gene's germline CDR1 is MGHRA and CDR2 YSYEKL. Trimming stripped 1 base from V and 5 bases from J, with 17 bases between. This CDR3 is CASSQVPAGPTNEKLFF. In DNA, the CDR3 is TGCGCCAGCAGCCAAGTCCCCGCGGGACCGACGAATGAAAAACTGTTTTTT.

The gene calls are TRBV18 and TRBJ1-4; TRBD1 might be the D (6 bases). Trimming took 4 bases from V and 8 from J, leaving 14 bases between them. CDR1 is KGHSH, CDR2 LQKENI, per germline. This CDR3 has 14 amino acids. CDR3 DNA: TGTGCCAGCTCACTTTTGACAGGTAACGAAAAACTGTTTTTT. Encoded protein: CASSLLTGNEKLFF. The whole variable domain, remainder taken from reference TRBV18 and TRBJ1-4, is NAGVMQNPRHLVRRRGQEARLRCSPMKGHSHVYWYRQLPEEGLKFMVYLQKENIIDESGMPKERFSAEFPKEGPSILRIQQVVRGDSAAYFCASSLLTGNEKLFFGSGTQLSVL.

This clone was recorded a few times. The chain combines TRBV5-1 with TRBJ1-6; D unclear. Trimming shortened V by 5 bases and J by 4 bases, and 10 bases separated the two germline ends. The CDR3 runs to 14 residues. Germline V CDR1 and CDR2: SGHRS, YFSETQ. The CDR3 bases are TGCGCCAGCAGGTTAAGAGGATATAATTCACCCCTCCACTTT. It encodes CASRLRGYNSPLHF. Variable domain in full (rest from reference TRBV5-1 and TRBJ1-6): KAGVTQTPRYLIKTRGQQVTLSCSPISGHRSVSWYQQTPGQGLQFLFEYFSETQRNKGNFPGRFSGRQFSNSRSEMNVSTLELGDSALYLCASRLRGYNSPLHFGNGTRLTVT.

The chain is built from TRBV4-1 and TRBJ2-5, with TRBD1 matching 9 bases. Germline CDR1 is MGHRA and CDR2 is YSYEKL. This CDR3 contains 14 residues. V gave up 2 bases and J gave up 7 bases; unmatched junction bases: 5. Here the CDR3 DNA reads TGCGCCAGCAGCCAACGGGACAGGGTAGCGACCCAGTACTTC. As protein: CASSQRDRVATQYF.